A single sample gave rise to the 20 T cell receptor beta chains below, sequenced in a study of blood T cell repertoires in COVID-19. Clones were sequenced by immunoSEQ multiplex PCR, and TCRdb holds only the in-frame ones, with some missing. The sample has hundreds of thousands of clones; roughly 90% are singletons. Input material: peripheral blood. These TCRs come from a man between 40 and 49 years old with acute or convalescent COVID-19.

The CDR3 loop reads CASRQDRGRGETQYF. CDR3 nucleotides: TGTGCCAGCAGACAAGACAGGGGGCGCGGGGAGACCCAGTACTTC. The chain combines TRBV7-9 with TRBJ2-5, with 10 bases matching TRBD1. Germline CDR1 is SEHNR and CDR2 is FQNEAQ (reference sequence). The CDR3 is 15 amino acids. V shed 6 bases, J shed 5 bases, and the junction held 9 bases outside the gene matches.

CDR3: CASSMGQGRASEQFF. Written as DNA, the CDR3 is TGCGCCAGCAGCATGGGACAGGGGAGGGCCAGTGAGCAGTTCTTC. The chain carries TRBV5-1 and TRBJ2-1; 10 bases line up with TRBD1. V was pared by 4 bases and J by 9 bases, with 10 bases of the junction left unmatched. This CDR3 region has 15 residues. The germline V gene has CDR1 SGHRS and CDR2 YFSETQ.

V gene TRBV5-1 combines with J gene TRBJ2-1, with D possibly matching TRBD2 (6 bases). V was clipped by 3 bases and J by 12 bases, with 16 bases between them. CDR1 SGHRS and CDR2 YFSETQ come from the germline V gene. This CDR3 has 13 amino acids. In DNA form, the CDR3 reads TGCGCCAGCAGCTCGACTCGACCGGGGGTGCAGTTCTTC. The encoded protein is CASSSTRPGVQFF.

The chain carries TRBV12-3 or TRBV12-4 and TRBJ1-6; 9 bases align to TRBD1. After removal of 8 bases from V and 9 bases from J, the junction contained 5 bases not matched to a gene. The CDR3 consists of 13 residues. The CDR3 bases are TGTGCCAGCCAGGGACAGGGTAGTTCACCCCTCCACTTT. Its translation is CASQGQGSSPLHF.

The gene calls are TRBV12-3 or TRBV12-4 and TRBJ1-1, with 9 bases that match TRBD1. Trimming cost V 4 bases and J 11 bases; bases outside gene matches: 5. The CDR3 length is 12 residues. The CDR3 spells CASSWGQGKAFF. The CDR3 nucleotides are TGTGCCAGCAGTTGGGGACAGGGTAAGGCTTTCTTT.

This CDR3 reads CASSLDLGASGRLYEQYF. The CDR3 coding sequence is TGCGCCAGCAGCTTGGATCTGGGTGCTAGCGGGAGACTGTACGAGCAGTACTTC. The V call is TRBV5-1, the J call TRBJ2-7; 10 bases align to TRBD2. The V gene's germline CDR1 is SGHRS and CDR2 YFSETQ. The CDR3 loop spans 18 amino acids. The V segment lost 0 bases and the J segment 4 bases; nucleotides outside the gene matches: 13.

The rearrangement joins TRBV3-1 (or the pseudogene TRBV3-2) to TRBJ2-7, with 7 bases identical to TRBD1. V lost 4 bases to trimming and J lost 5 bases; unmatched junction nucleotides: 2. Looked up from germline, CDR1 is LGHDT and CDR2 is YNNKEL (reference sequence). The CDR3 consists of 12 residues. CDR3 amino acids: CASSPTGHEQYF. DNA for the CDR3: TGTGCCAGCAGCCCGACAGGGCACGAGCAGTACTTC.

The chain recombines TRBV19 with TRBJ2-7; 8 bases are shared with TRBD2. Germline values: CDR1 LNHDA, CDR2 SQIVND (reference sequence). CDR3 length: 12 amino acids. The trim removed 5 bases at V and 5 bases at J, leaving 2 bases unmatched. The CDR3 bases are TGTGCCAGTAGTGCGACTAGCGACGAGCAGTACTTC. Protein sequence: CASSATSDEQYF.

V and J are TRBV2 and TRBJ1-3; D is unresolved. The ends were cut back, 5 bases at V and 4 bases at J, with 9 bases in the middle. This CDR3 contains 13 residues. The germline CDR1 and CDR2 sequences are SNHLY and FYNNEI. The CDR3 DNA reads TGTGCCAGCAGTACTTCTCCCGGAAACACCATATATTTT. It codes for CASSTSPGNTIYF. Filled out from reference TRBV2 and TRBJ1-3, the complete variable domain reads EPEVTQTPSHQVTQMGQEVILRCVPISNHLYFYWYRQILGQKVEFLVSFYNNEISEKSEIFDDQFSVERPDGSNFTLKIRSTKLEDSAMYFCASSTSPGNTIYFGEGSWLTVV.

The genes are TRBV5-4 and TRBJ1-1, with D perhaps matching TRBD1 (5 bases). The CDR3 extends over 14 amino acids. CDR1 is SGHNT, CDR2 YYREEE, per germline (reference sequence). The V gene lost 4 bases and the J gene lost 1 base, with 11 bases spanning the gap. CDR3 DNA sequence: TGTGCCAGCAGCCGCGGGACGGCGAACACTGAAGCTTTCTTT. Translated, it gives CASSRGTANTEAFF.

V and J are TRBV2 and TRBJ1-4, with TRBD1 matching 7 bases. The CDR3 runs 15 residues. The germline gives CDR1 SNHLY, CDR2 FYNNEI. The trim removed 5 bases at V and 3 bases at J, leaving 6 bases unmatched. CDR3 in amino acids: CASSTRTGANEKLFF. The CDR3 DNA is TGTGCCAGCAGTACAAGGACAGGTGCTAATGAAAAACTGTTTTTT.

The chain carries TRBV6-2 or TRBV6-3 and TRBJ1-5; 8 positions agree with TRBD1. The germline CDR1 and CDR2 sequences are MNHEY and SVGEGT. V lost 5 bases and J lost 4; bases outside the gene matches: 1. The CDR3 has 13 amino acids. The CDR3 here is CASSRQGNQPQHF. CDR3 sequence (DNA): TGTGCCAGCAGTCGACAGGGGAATCAGCCCCAGCATTTT.

This clone was counted between two and nine times. The chain links TRBV19 to TRBJ2-7; 9 nucleotides agree with TRBD1. With V trimmed by 5 bases and J by 5 bases, 16 bases remained unmatched. CDR1 is LNHDA, CDR2 SQIVND, per germline (reference sequence). The CDR3 is made up of 17 amino acids. The CDR3 protein is CASSGTGPALGSDEQYF. The CDR3 DNA reads as TGTGCCAGTAGTGGGACAGGGCCGGCGCTGGGCAGCGACGAGCAGTACTTC.

The gene calls are TRBV30 and TRBJ1-4; D is uncertain. The V end lost 3 bases, the J end lost 1 base, and 15 bases lay between the germline ends. This CDR3 comprises 16 residues. CDR1 GTSNPN and CDR2 SVGIG come from the germline V gene (reference sequence). CDR3 DNA sequence: TGTGCCTGGAGGGGGTGGAGGTTACAAACTAATGAAAAACTGTTTTTT. Translated, it gives CAWRGWRLQTNEKLFF.

The CDR3 DNA follows: TGTGCCAGCAGCTTTCTACCGAACACCGGGGAGCTGTTTTTT. Its protein is CASSFLPNTGELFF. The chain has TRBV7-9 and TRBJ2-2, with D unclear. From germline, CDR1 is SEHNR and CDR2 FQNEAQ (reference sequence). Trimming stripped 3 bases from V and 0 bases from J, with 5 bases between. The length of the CDR3 is 14 residues.

The chain combines TRBV18 with TRBJ1-1; D remains ambiguous. The CDR3 contains 13 residues. The germline V and J ends were trimmed by 0 bases and 11 bases, with 13 bases remaining between them. Per germline, CDR1 KGHSH and CDR2 LQKENI. CDR3 in amino acids: CASSPPSGMRAFF. In nucleotides, the CDR3 is TGTGCCAGCTCACCACCCTCGGGGATGAGGGCTTTCTTT. The whole variable domain, remainder taken from reference TRBV18 and TRBJ1-1, is NAGVMQNPRHLVRRRGQEARLRCSPMKGHSHVYWYRQLPEEGLKFMVYLQKENIIDESGMPKERFSAEFPKEGPSILRIQQVVRGDSAAYFCASSPPSGMRAFFGQGTRLTVV.

There are a few counts of this clone. This sequence joins TRBV6-5 and TRBJ1-3; TRBD1 aligns across 10 bases. Losses at the gene ends were 6 bases for V and 8 bases for J; bases not matched to a gene: 7. CDR3 length equals 14 residues. CDR1 and CDR2 from the germline V gene are MNHEY and SVGAGI. The CDR3 nucleotides are TGTGCCAGCAGACGGGACAGGGGTTCACACACCATATATTTT. Its protein product is CASRRDRGSHTIYF.

The chain joins TRBV29-1 to TRBJ1-5, with D perhaps TRBD1 (5 bases). There are 14 residues in the CDR3. Per the germline V gene, CDR1 is SQVTM and CDR2 is ANQGSEA. V was trimmed by 6 bases and J by 4 bases, leaving 16 bases between them. CDR3 protein: CSVASSPGNQPQHF. DNA for the CDR3: TGCAGCGTCGCATCTTCCCCAGGGAATCAGCCCCAGCATTTT.

This chain links TRBV7-9 with TRBJ1-2, with D perhaps TRBD1 (5 bases). The CDR3 length is 14 residues. Trimming stripped 6 bases from V and 6 bases from J, with 17 bases between. Germline V gives CDR1 SEHNR, CDR2 FQNEAQ (reference sequence). The CDR3 DNA sequence: TGTGCCAGCAGGCCCGGCCTGGGGGGTGATGGCTACACCTTC. It translates to CASRPGLGGDGYTF.

The J gene is TRBJ1-2, the V gene TRBV2, with D perhaps matching TRBD1 (6 bases). V gave up 4 bases and J gave up 8 bases, with 14 bases separating them. The germline V gene encodes CDR1 SNHLY and CDR2 FYNNEI. The CDR3 has 13 residues. The CDR3 coding sequence is TGTGCCAGCAGTGTCGAACAGGGTCTAGGCTACACCTTC. Translation: CASSVEQGLGYTF. The full variable domain, rest sourced from reference TRBV2 and TRBJ1-2, is EPEVTQTPSHQVTQMGQEVILRCVPISNHLYFYWYRQILGQKVEFLVSFYNNEISEKSEIFDDQFSVERPDGSNFTLKIRSTKLEDSAMYFCASSVEQGLGYTFGSGTRLTVV.